Sequencing of this T cell receptor (beta chain) was carried out in a study of cytomegalovirus exposure and HLA in healthy donors. The germline CDR1 and CDR2 sequences are LNHDA and SQIVND (reference sequence). J lost 4 bases, V lost 5 bases, and 7 bases had no gene match. This CDR3 is built from 14 residues. It was with 60 Vbeta and 13 Jbeta primers that the PCR ran. Some clones are missing from TCRdb's copy, which holds only in-frame ones; the method was immunoSEQ multiplex PCR. The profile covers under 300,000 clones, with 80% to 95% appearing a single time and less than 2% taken by the ten largest.

Material for sequencing was PBMCs. This clonotype originated in a girl aged 2-10 years in good health and CMV-seronegative. V usage is TRBV19 and J usage is TRBJ1-1; 7 positions match TRBD1. In DNA form, the CDR3 reads TGTGCCAGTAGTCCGAGGGGGCAGGTCACTGAAGCTTTCTTT. This translates into CASSPRGQVTEAFF.